The rows below give T cell receptor beta chains drawn from one sample of a study of cytomegalovirus exposure and HLA in healthy donors. Data came from immunoSEQ multiplex PCR; TCRdb stores just in-frame clones and leaves some out. The repertoire consists of some 250,000 clones, with about 90% occurring once and the leading ten covering 0.35% to 0.4%. The sample was PBMCs. The receptors were sampled from a woman under 30 in good health and CMV-seronegative. CDR3s include the opening cysteine and the closing phenylalanine or tryptophan. The D gene is left open where the match is weak. Rows may omit the clone size; those that give it use once, few, many or a size class.

TRBD2	TRBJ2-3	.	TRBV30	CAWVRRGGPDTQYF	TGTGCCTGGGTTAGGCGGGGAGGGCCAGATACGCAGTATTTT
.	TRBJ2-7	once	TRBV11-3	CASSQDSLYEQYF	TGTGCCAGCAGCCAGGACAGTCTGTACGAGCAGTACTTC
.	TRBJ2-7	.	TRBV10-3	CAISASGLSYEQYF	TGTGCCATCAGTGCAAGCGGGCTATCCTACGAGCAGTACTTC
TRBD2	TRBJ2-1	.	TRBV27	CASSPRLAQSSYNEQFF	TGTGCCAGCAGTCCTAGACTAGCCCAAAGCTCCTACAATGAGCAGTTCTTC
.	TRBJ2-5	.	TRBV7-8	CASSLDLAPATQYF	TGTGCCAGCAGCTTAGATCTAGCGCCCGCCACCCAGTACTTC
TRBD2	TRBJ2-1	.	TRBV5-1	CASSLVRGGTNEQFF	TGCGCCAGCAGCTTGGTCCGGGGGGGGACCAATGAGCAGTTCTTC
TRBD1	TRBJ1-4	.	TRBV5-8	CASSRGTGGNEKLFF	TGTGCCAGCAGCCGGGGGACAGGGGGCAACGAAAAACTGTTTTTT
.	TRBJ2-5	.	TRBV5-8	CASSLATGSQETQYF	TGTGCCAGCAGCTTGGCCACAGGTAGTCAAGAGACCCAGTACTTC
.	TRBJ1-2	.	TRBV14	CASSQDSGGSPYGYTF	TGTGCCAGCAGCCAAGATAGTGGCGGCTCGCCTTATGGCTACACCTTC
TRBD1	TRBJ1-5	.	TRBV6-1	CASSGVTGGRYQPQHF	TGTGCCAGCAGTGGGGTGACAGGGGGCAGGTATCAGCCCCAGCATTTT
.	TRBJ1-2	.	TRBV11-2	CASSRDSFYGYTF	TGTGCCAGCAGCCGGGACTCTTTCTATGGCTACACCTTC
.	TRBJ2-6	.	TRBV11-2	CASSLARTGANVLTF	TGTGCCAGCAGCTTAGCCCGGACAGGGGCCAACGTCCTGACTTTC
.	TRBJ1-4	.	TRBV30	CAWSALDSATNEKLFF	TGTGCCTGGAGTGCCTTGGACAGTGCAACTAATGAAAAACTGTTTTTT
.	TRBJ2-1	.	TRBV13	CASSLGDRRLNNEQFF	TGTGCCAGCAGCTTAGGAGACCGACGACTAAACAATGAGCAGTTCTTC
.	TRBJ1-3	.	TRBV5-1	CASSPDSSGNTIYF	TGCGCCAGCAGCCCGGACAGTTCTGGAAACACCATATATTTT
.	TRBJ2-5	few	TRBV2	CASPGGSQETQYF	TGTGCCAGCCCGGGGGGCTCACAAGAGACCCAGTACTTC
.	TRBJ1-2	.	TRBV2	CASSLQVGGYTF	TGTGCCAGCAGTCTACAGGTTGGCGGCTACACCTTC
TRBD1	TRBJ1-6	.	TRBV19	CASSPRQGEDSPLHF	TGTGCCAGTAGCCCACGACAGGGTGAAGATTCACCCCTCCACTTT
TRBD1	TRBJ1-1	.	TRBV25-1	CASSELLQGASGTEAFF	TGTGCCAGCAGTGAACTTTTACAGGGGGCATCAGGCACTGAAGCTTTCTTT
.	TRBJ1-3	.	TRBV7-9	CASSLSGKERDTIYF	TGTGCCAGCAGCTTATCCGGGAAGGAACGGGACACCATATATTTT
.	TRBJ2-7	.	TRBV18	CASSPLGNPSYEQYF	TGTGCCAGCTCACCACTCGGGAATCCATCCTACGAGCAGTACTTC
TRBD1	TRBJ1-2	.	TRBV29-1	CSGRTGVLGYTF	TGCAGCGGGAGGACAGGGGTCCTTGGCTACACCTTC
.	TRBJ1-2	few	TRBV7-9	CASSQTYYGYTF	TGTGCCAGCAGCCAGACATACTATGGCTACACCTTC
.	TRBJ1-1	.	TRBV11-2	CASSLDLGRGHPFWNTEAFF	TGTGCCAGCAGCTTAGATCTAGGTAGGGGACATCCCTTTTGGAACACTGAAGCTTTCTTT
TRBD2	TRBJ2-5	.	TRBV7-9	CASQDGTSVAQYF	TGTGCCAGCCAAGATGGGACTAGCGTGGCCCAGTACTTC
TRBD1	TRBJ1-5	.	TRBV27	CASSYRDRTQPQHF	TGTGCCAGCAGTTACCGGGACAGGACCCAGCCCCAGCATTTT
TRBD1	TRBJ2-1	.	TRBV5-1	CASSPGTGAYNEQFF	TGCGCCAGCAGCCCCGGGACAGGGGCCTACAATGAGCAGTTCTTC
.	TRBJ2-1	.	TRBV2	CASSGSSINEQFF	TGTGCCAGCAGTGGCTCTAGTATTAATGAGCAGTTCTTC
TRBD2	TRBJ2-7	.	TRBV10-2	CASSETSGGRDEQYF	TGCGCCAGCAGTGAGACTAGCGGGGGGCGGGACGAGCAGTACTTC
TRBD1	TRBJ1-1	.	TRBV4-3	CASSRRQGDAEAFF	TGCGCCAGCAGCCGCCGACAGGGGGACGCTGAAGCTTTCTTT
.	TRBJ2-3	once	TRBV6-6	CASGPSTDTQYF	TGTGCCAGCGGCCCAAGCACAGATACGCAGTATTTT
TRBD1	TRBJ2-1	.	TRBV4-1	CASSQEGRDRGGDEQFF	TGCGCCAGCAGCCAAGAAGGTAGGGACAGGGGCGGGGATGAGCAGTTCTTC
.	TRBJ1-1	.	TRBV5-1	CASSLEFWGRGNTEAFF	TGCGCCAGCAGCTTGGAGTTCTGGGGGCGCGGGAACACTGAAGCTTTCTTT
TRBD1	TRBJ1-2	.	TRBV6-5	CASRDRGQSHGYTF	TGTGCCAGCAGAGACAGGGGGCAATCCCATGGCTACACCTTC
TRBD1	TRBJ2-7	.	TRBV7-8	CASSPGTAGIYEQYF	TGTGCCAGCAGCCCAGGGACAGCTGGAATTTACGAGCAGTACTTC
.	TRBJ2-3	.	TRBV27	CASSPRLGLGATDTQYF	TGTGCCAGCAGTCCCCGACTGGGTCTTGGGGCCACAGATACGCAGTATTTT
.	TRBJ1-5	.	TRBV6-1	CASSYSQHF	TGTGCCAGCAGTTACAGCCAGCATTTT
.	TRBJ1-1	.	TRBV5-1	CASSFGGTEAFF	TGCGCCAGCAGCTTTGGCGGCACTGAAGCTTTCTTT
TRBD2	TRBJ2-2	.	TRBV7-8	CASSFLRGAGELFF	TGTGCCAGCAGCTTCTTGCGGGGGGCCGGGGAGCTGTTTTTT
TRBD1	TRBJ1-5	few	TRBV4-1	CASSHAGQGHQPQHF	TGCGCCAGCAGCCATGCCGGACAGGGGCATCAGCCCCAGCATTTT
.	TRBJ1-6	.	TRBV6-5	CASRQVGLSSPLHF	TGTGCCAGCAGACAGGTGGGCCTCTCCTCACCCCTCCACTTT
TRBD1	TRBJ1-2	few	TRBV14	CASSQWDRADYGYTF	TGTGCCAGCAGCCAATGGGACAGGGCGGACTATGGCTACACCTTC
TRBD2	TRBJ2-7	.	TRBV19	CASSAPGLDLYEQYF	TGTGCCAGTAGTGCGCCGGGACTAGATCTCTACGAGCAGTACTTC
TRBD2	TRBJ2-7	.	TRBV27	CASSPAWGAGDSYEQYF	TGTGCCAGCAGTCCCGCGTGGGGAGCGGGGGACTCCTACGAGCAGTACTTC
.	TRBJ1-1	.	TRBV7-9	CASTSLARGVTEAFF	TGTGCCAGCACCTCGTTGGCCAGGGGAGTGACTGAAGCTTTCTTT
.	TRBJ2-1	.	TRBV18	CASSAGAPYNEQFF	TGTGCCAGCTCGGCTGGGGCCCCCTACAATGAGCAGTTCTTC
.	TRBJ1-5	.	TRBV6-5	CASSYAGASQPQHF	TGTGCCAGCAGTTACGCAGGGGCTAGTCAGCCCCAGCATTTT
.	TRBJ1-1	once	TRBV6-1	CASRKQGFTEAFF	TGTGCCAGCAGGAAACAGGGTTTCACTGAAGCTTTCTTT
.	TRBJ2-2	once	TRBV2	CASSGQNTGELFF	TGTGCCAGCAGTGGTCAAAACACCGGGGAGCTGTTTTTT
.	TRBJ1-2	.	TRBV6-5	CASSFRTTGSNYGYTF	TGTGCCAGCAGTTTCCGAACGACAGGCTCAAACTATGGCTACACCTTC
TRBD2	TRBJ2-1	.	TRBV29-1	CSGNPGLGKYNEQFF	TGCAGCGGGAATCCGGGACTAGGGAAGTACAATGAGCAGTTCTTC
.	TRBJ1-5	.	TRBV7-9	CATSQGSGQPQHF	TGTGCCACCTCACAGGGCTCAGGGCAGCCCCAGCATTTT
.	TRBJ1-1	.	TRBV4-1	CASSQPSLGLAFF	TGCGCCAGCAGCCAACCAAGTCTTGGGCTGGCTTTCTTT
.	TRBJ2-1	many	TRBV27	CASYRTDPYNEQFF	TGTGCCTCCTATCGGACAGACCCATACAATGAGCAGTTCTTC
.	TRBJ1-4	.	TRBV7-9	CASSTDRSNEKLFF	TGTGCCAGCAGCACCGACAGGAGTAATGAAAAACTGTTTTTT